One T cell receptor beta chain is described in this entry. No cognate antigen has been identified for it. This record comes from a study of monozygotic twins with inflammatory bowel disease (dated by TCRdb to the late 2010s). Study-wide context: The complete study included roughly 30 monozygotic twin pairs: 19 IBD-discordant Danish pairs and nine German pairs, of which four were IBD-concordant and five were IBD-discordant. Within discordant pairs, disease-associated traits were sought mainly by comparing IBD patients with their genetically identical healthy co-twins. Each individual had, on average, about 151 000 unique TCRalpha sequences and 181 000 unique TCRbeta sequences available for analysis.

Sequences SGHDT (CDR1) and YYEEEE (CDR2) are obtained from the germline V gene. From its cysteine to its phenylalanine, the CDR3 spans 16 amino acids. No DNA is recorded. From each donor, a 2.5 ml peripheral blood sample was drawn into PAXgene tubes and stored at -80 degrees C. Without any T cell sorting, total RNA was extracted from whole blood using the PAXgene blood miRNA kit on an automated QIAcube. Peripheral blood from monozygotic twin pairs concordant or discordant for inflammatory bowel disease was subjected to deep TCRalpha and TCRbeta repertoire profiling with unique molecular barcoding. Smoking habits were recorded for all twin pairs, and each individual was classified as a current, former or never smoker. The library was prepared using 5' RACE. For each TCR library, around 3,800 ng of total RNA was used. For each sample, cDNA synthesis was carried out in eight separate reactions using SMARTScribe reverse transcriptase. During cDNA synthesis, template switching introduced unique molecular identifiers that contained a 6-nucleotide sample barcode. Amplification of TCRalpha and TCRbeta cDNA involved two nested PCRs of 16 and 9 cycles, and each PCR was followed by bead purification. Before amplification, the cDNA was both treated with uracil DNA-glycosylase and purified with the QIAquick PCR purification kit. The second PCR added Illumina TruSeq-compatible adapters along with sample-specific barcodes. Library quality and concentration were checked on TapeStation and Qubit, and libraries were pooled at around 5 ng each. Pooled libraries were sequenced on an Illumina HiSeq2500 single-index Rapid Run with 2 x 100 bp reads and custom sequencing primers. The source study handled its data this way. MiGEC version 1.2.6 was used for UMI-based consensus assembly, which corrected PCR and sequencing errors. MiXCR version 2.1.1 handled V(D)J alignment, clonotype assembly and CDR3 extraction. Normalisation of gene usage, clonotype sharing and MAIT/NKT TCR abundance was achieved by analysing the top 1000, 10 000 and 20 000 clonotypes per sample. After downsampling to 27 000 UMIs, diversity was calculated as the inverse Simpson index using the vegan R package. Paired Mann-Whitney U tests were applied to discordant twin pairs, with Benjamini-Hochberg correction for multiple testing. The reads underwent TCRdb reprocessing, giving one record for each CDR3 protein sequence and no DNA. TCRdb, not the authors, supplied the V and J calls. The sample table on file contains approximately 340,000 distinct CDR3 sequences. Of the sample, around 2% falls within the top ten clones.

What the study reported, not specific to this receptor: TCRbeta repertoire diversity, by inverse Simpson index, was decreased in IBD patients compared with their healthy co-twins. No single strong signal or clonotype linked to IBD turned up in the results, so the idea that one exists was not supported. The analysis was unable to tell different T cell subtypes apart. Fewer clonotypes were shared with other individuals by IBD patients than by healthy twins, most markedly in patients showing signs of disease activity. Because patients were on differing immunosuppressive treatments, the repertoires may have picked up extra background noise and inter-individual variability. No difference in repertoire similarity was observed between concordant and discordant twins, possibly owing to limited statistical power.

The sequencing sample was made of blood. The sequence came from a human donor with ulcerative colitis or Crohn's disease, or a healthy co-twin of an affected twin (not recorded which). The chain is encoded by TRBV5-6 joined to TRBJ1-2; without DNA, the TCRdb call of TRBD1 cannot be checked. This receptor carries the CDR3 CASSLALGTANYGYTF. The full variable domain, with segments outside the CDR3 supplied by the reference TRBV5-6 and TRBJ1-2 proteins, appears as DAGVTQSPTHLIKTRGQQVTLRCSPKSGHDTVSWYQQALGQGPQFIFQYYEEEERQRGNFPDRFSGHQFPNYSSELNVNALLLGDSALYLCASSLALGTANYGYTFGSGTRLTVV.